The sequence of this T cell receptor beta chain was determined in a study of OX40 agonist ivuxolimab in advanced cancers. Study conclusions and caveats: Among T cells, CD8+ cells averaged more expanded clones than CD4+ cells.

The germline V gene has CDR1 SGHRS and CDR2 YFSETQ. The length of the CDR3 is 15 residues. Trimming pared 4 bases from V and 6 bases from J, leaving 17 bases between. Patients had blood sampled at baseline and again on cycle 4 day 1 and cycle 7 day 1. The assay was immunoSEQ multiplex PCR, and TCRdb's table has in-frame clones only and misses some. Here the sample spans roughly 97,000 clones, 70% to 90% being singletons. This clone was observed once. Its antigen is unidentified. Source: CD4+ or CD8+ T cells sorted from blood, taken in a trial of the OX40 agonist ivuxolimab. The receptor was derived from an adult with an advanced solid tumor such as melanoma, head and neck, liver or kidney cancer. The V call is TRBV5-1, the J call TRBJ2-1; tentatively, D is TRBD1 (6 bases). Written as DNA, the CDR3 is TGCGCCAGCAGCGGTGGGGGACAAACTACCAATGAGCAGTTCTTC. This encodes CASSGGGQTTNEQFF.